The next 25 T cell receptor beta chains were all read from a single sample in a study of OX40 agonist ivuxolimab in advanced cancers. TCRdb keeps only in-frame clones here, not all; method: immunoSEQ multiplex PCR. The sample includes roughly 21,000 clones, 80% to 90% of them seen just once. The source material was CD4+ or CD8+ T cells sorted from blood, sampled in a trial of the OX40 agonist ivuxolimab. The receptor set was obtained from an adult with an advanced solid tumor such as melanoma, head and neck, liver or kidney cancer.

The chain links TRBV4-1 to TRBJ2-3; 7 bases agree with TRBD1. Germline CDR1 is MGHRA and CDR2 is YSYEKL. The V gene end was trimmed by 3 bases and the J gene end by 0 bases; junction bases not matched to a gene: 3. This CDR3 comprises 15 residues. The CDR3 DNA reads as TGCGCCAGCAGCCATGAGGACAGGAGCACAGATACGCAGTATTTT. Amino acid sequence: CASSHEDRSTDTQYF.

V usage is TRBV4-3 and J usage is TRBJ2-7; D unclear. The CDR3 consists of 15 residues. Germline V lookup: CDR1 LGHNA, CDR2 YSLEER. Trimming took off 0 bases at V and 5 bases at J, with 14 bases between the two ends. The CDR3 reads CASSQEGDSGHEQYF. The CDR3 region has the DNA TGCGCCAGCAGCCAAGAAGGAGACTCTGGACACGAGCAGTACTTC.

By sample fraction, this clone is medium-sized. V usage is TRBV19 and J usage is TRBJ1-1; TRBD1 matches 8 bases. This CDR3 comprises 16 residues. The trim removed 4 bases at V and 5 bases at J, leaving 12 bases unmatched. Germline V CDR1 and CDR2: LNHDA, SQIVND (reference sequence). CDR3 DNA: TGTGCCAGTAGTACATCTTTCAGGGGGCGTTGGACTGAAGCTTTCTTT. This encodes CASSTSFRGRWTEAFF.

The CDR3 reads CAYHKQGTAGNTIYF. The CDR3 region has the DNA TGTGCCTACCACAAACAGGGAACGGCCGGAAACACCATATATTTT. V gene TRBV30 combines with J gene TRBJ1-3; maybe TRBD1 (6 bases). With 7 bases removed from V and 4 bases from J, the gap between germline ends came to 20 bases. This CDR3 region has 15 residues. The germline gives CDR1 GTSNPN, CDR2 SVGIG (reference sequence).

The rearrangement links TRBV6-5 to TRBJ2-7; D uncertain. The germline V gene encodes CDR1 MNHEY and CDR2 SVGAGI. V gave up 0 bases and J gave up 2 bases, with 11 bases separating them. CDR3 length: 15 amino acids. The DNA of the CDR3 is TGTGCCAGCAGTTACTCGACCCGGATTGCCTACGAGCAGTACTTC. Protein sequence: CASSYSTRIAYEQYF.

This sequence joins TRBV11-2 and TRBJ1-6, with TRBD1 as a possible D gene (5 bases). Germline V CDR1 and CDR2: SGHAT, FQNNGV. V lost 1 base and J 10 bases, leaving 14 bases between the germline ends. The CDR3 spans 15 residues. The CDR3 sequence is CASSLAAGWESPLHF. The CDR3 DNA reads TGTGCCAGCAGCTTAGCGGCAGGGTGGGAATCACCCCTCCACTTT.

The V gene is TRBV4-3, the J gene TRBJ2-7, with 10 bases lining up with TRBD2. This CDR3 region has 17 residues. Trimming cost V 0 bases and J 1 base; bases outside gene matches: 6. Germline V gene sequence: CDR1 LGHNA, CDR2 YSLEER. CDR3 sequence reads: CASSQDTQRGGSYEQYF. The CDR3 DNA is TGCGCCAGCAGCCAAGATACCCAGCGGGGGGGATCCTACGAGCAGTACTTC.

This clone was counted only a few times. Other DNA sequences in this specimen translate into the identical CDR3. The chain is built from TRBV19 and TRBJ1-6; D is undetermined. Germline V lookup: CDR1 LNHDA, CDR2 SQIVND (reference sequence). Trimming shortened V by 0 bases and J by 6 bases, and 6 bases separated the two germline ends. The CDR3 has 14 residues. The CDR3 region has the DNA TGTGCCAGTAGTATAGATCGAGGTAATTCACCCCTCCACTTT. It encodes CASSIDRGNSPLHF.

The chain links TRBV7-9 to TRBJ1-2, with D unresolved. Trimming shortened V by 2 bases and J by 3 bases, and 13 bases separated the two germline ends. The CDR3 extends over 15 amino acids. Germline CDR1 is SEHNR and CDR2 is FQNEAQ (reference sequence). The CDR3 DNA reads TGTGCCAGCAGCTTACCGTTCGGAGGGTACTATGGCTACACCTTC. Translating it yields CASSLPFGGYYGYTF.

This clone was picked up one time. CDR3 amino acids: CASSHYDVEDTGELFF. For the CDR3, the DNA is TGCGCCAGCAGTCACTATGATGTCGAAGACACCGGGGAGCTGTTTTTT. The genes are TRBV23-1 and TRBJ2-2; D is unclear. TRBV23-1 is placed among ORFs of uncertain function. The length of the CDR3 is 16 residues. V was clipped by 3 bases and J by 3 bases, with 14 bases between them.

The chain uses TRBV6-1 and TRBJ1-5; D remains unclear. Trimming shortened V by 2 bases and J by 3 bases, and 5 bases separated the two germline ends. Germline CDR1 and CDR2: MNHNS and SASEGT. The CDR3 runs 13 residues. CDR3 loop: CASSEWYNQPQHF. DNA of the CDR3: TGTGCCAGCAGTGAATGGTACAATCAGCCCCAGCATTTT.

The chain carries TRBV11-2 and TRBJ2-1; D might be TRBD1 (6 bases). V was pared by 1 base and J by 6 bases, with 7 bases between. CDR1 is SGHAT and CDR2 is FQNNGV in the germline V gene. The CDR3 totals 13 residues. The CDR3 nucleotides read TGTGCCAGCAGCTTAGGAGGGGGCAATGAGCAGTTCTTC. Protein: CASSLGGGNEQFF.

The rearrangement links TRBV6-5 to TRBJ1-2, with 7 bases fitting TRBD1. This CDR3 spans 14 amino acids. Germline V gives CDR1 MNHEY, CDR2 SVGAGI. J gave up 3 bases and V 2 bases, and 3 bases lay outside the gene matches. CDR3 in amino acids: CASSYAGTDYGYTF. The DNA of the CDR3 is TGTGCCAGCAGTTACGCTGGGACAGACTATGGCTACACCTTC.

This chain links TRBV10-1 with TRBJ2-7, with D possibly TRBD1 on 6 matching bases. CDR1 is WNHNN and CDR2 is SYGVQD in the germline V gene (reference sequence). The CDR3 has 15 amino acids. V shed 4 bases and J shed 5 bases, with 18 bases lying between them. The CDR3 region has the DNA TGCGCCAGCAGTGGCTCGACAGGTCATGCAGACGAGCAGTACTTC. Residues: CASSGSTGHADEQYF.

This chain uses TRBV12-5 with TRBJ2-3; tentatively, D is TRBD1 (6 bases). Germline V gene lookup returns CDR1 LGHNT and CDR2 FRNRAP. CDR3 length: 16 residues. The V gene lost 1 base and the J gene lost 5 bases, with 16 bases spanning the gap. For the CDR3, the DNA is TGTGCTAGTGGTTTGGATGGGGGCAGAGGTGGAGATACGCAGTATTTT. This encodes CASGLDGGRGGDTQYF.

The genes are TRBV5-4 and TRBJ2-5; no reliable D call. The CDR3 covers 15 residues. V was clipped by 0 bases and J by 0 bases, with 9 bases between them. Germline CDR1 and CDR2: SGHNT and YYREEE (reference sequence). This CDR3 is CASSLGDIDQETQYF. DNA for the CDR3: TGTGCCAGCAGCTTGGGTGACATAGACCAAGAGACCCAGTACTTC.

CDR3: CSVPLGEQFF. DNA for the CDR3: TGCAGCGTTCCACTAGGTGAGCAGTTCTTC. This sequence joins TRBV29-1 and TRBJ2-1, with D maybe TRBD2 (5 bases). V was trimmed by 5 bases and J by 9 bases, leaving 8 bases between them. The germline CDR1 and CDR2 sequences are SQVTM and ANQGSEA. The CDR3 covers 10 residues.

This chain joins TRBV5-6 and TRBJ1-4; tentatively, D is TRBD1 (6 bases). Trimming took off 3 bases at V and 8 bases at J, with 20 bases between the two ends. Germline V CDR1 and CDR2: SGHDT, YYEEEE. The CDR3 is 16 amino acids. CDR3 DNA sequence: TGTGCCAGCAGCTGGGGATCATCTGGGACACTCGAAAAACTGTTTTTT. Its protein product is CASSWGSSGTLEKLFF.

This chain links TRBV5-4 with TRBJ1-6; TRBD1 matches at 7 bases. Germline CDR1 SGHNT, CDR2 YYREEE (reference sequence). Trimming cost V 2 bases and J 4 bases; bases outside gene matches: 3. The CDR3 length is 15 residues. This CDR3 is CASSLRQGYNSPLHF. The CDR3 coding sequence is TGTGCCAGCAGCTTAAGACAGGGTTATAATTCACCCCTCCACTTT.

The rearrangement joins TRBV6-4 to TRBJ2-7, with unresolved D. The V and J ends lost 6 bases and 3 bases respectively, with 6 bases between them. This CDR3 contains 11 residues. Germline lookup yields CDR1 MRHNA and CDR2 SNTAGT. In nucleotides, the CDR3 is TGTGCCAGCAGCCAGAGCTACGAGCAGTACTTC. Translated: CASSQSYEQYF.

The rearrangement links TRBV7-9 to TRBJ2-3; 9 nucleotides line up with TRBD1. This CDR3 is 15 amino acids long. V trimming: 6 bases; J trimming: 0 bases; junction bases outside the gene matches: 4. Germline CDR1 and CDR2: SEHNR and FQNEAQ (reference sequence). The CDR3 region is CASSGQGISTDTQYF. The CDR3 coding sequence is TGTGCCAGCAGTGGACAGGGGATTAGCACAGATACGCAGTATTTT.

The V call is TRBV6-5, the J call TRBJ1-1, with a possible D match to TRBD1 (6 bases). Germline values: CDR1 MNHEY, CDR2 SVGAGI. The CDR3 is made up of 14 amino acids. Deletions cut 3 bases from V and 5 bases from J, with 13 bases between. Written as DNA, the CDR3 is TGTGCCAGCAGTTATTTCAGGGGAGAAACTGAAGCTTTCTTT. This gives the protein CASSYFRGETEAFF.

V and J are TRBV7-2 and TRBJ2-5; D is ambiguous. The DNA end lines up better with TRBJ2-7; the J call may be wrong. Per the germline V gene, CDR1 is SGHTA and CDR2 is FQGNSA. This CDR3 has 13 amino acids. CDR3 amino acids: CASSSGGAYEQYF. CDR3 nucleotide sequence: TGTGCCAGCAGCTCCGGTGGAGCCTACGAGCAGTACTTC.

The chain has TRBV11-2 and TRBJ2-5; 10 bases are a match to TRBD1. Germline loops: CDR1 SGHAT, CDR2 FQNNGV. Trimming at V came to 4 bases and at J to 3 bases, leaving 2 bases not matched to a gene. There are 14 residues in the CDR3. In DNA, the CDR3 is TGTGCCAGCAGCTCCGGGACAGGGGAAGAGACCCAGTACTTC. This translates into CASSSGTGEETQYF.

This rearrangement joins TRBV30 to TRBJ1-5, with D possibly being TRBD1 (5 bases). Between the trimmed V and J ends, which lost 0 bases and 0 bases, there was a span of 12 bases. Germline CDR1 GTSNPN, CDR2 SVGIG (reference sequence). The length of the CDR3 is 16 residues. CDR3 sequence reads: CAWSVRGSGSNQPQHF. The CDR3 DNA reads as TGTGCCTGGAGTGTTCGGGGCAGCGGTAGCAATCAGCCCCAGCATTTT.